This T cell receptor beta chain stems from a study of identical twins (dated by TCRdb to 2016 to 2017). In the study overall: To test whether fetal clonotypes persist, the study used deep sequencing on TCR alpha and beta repertoires from monozygotic twins, unrelated adults of various ages, and cord blood. To rule out contamination, the twin experiments were replicated at different times with different library preparation protocols.

V and J lose 4 bases and 4 bases, and a span of 8 bases separates them. Reading the germline V gene gives CDR1 SGHTA and CDR2 FQGTGA. From the cysteine through the phenylalanine, the CDR3 covers 13 amino acids. Left in the record is the CDR3 DNA by itself, 39 bases read in frame from the first base. The receptor library was made with 5' RACE. Sequencing relied on an Illumina HiSeq 2000. A universal primer binding site was introduced by template switching, and a unique molecular identifier was present in the final cDNA, enabling accurate counting of TCR cDNA molecules. Specific primers in the conserved constant-segment region were used to synthesize first-strand cDNA for the TCR alpha and beta chains. To control for contamination, every cDNA library was double barcoded, receiving both a SMART-Mk sample barcode and Illumina barcodes. TruSeq adapter sequences and Illumina sample barcodes were added in two successive PCR steps. The TCR alpha and beta cDNA libraries were sequenced on the Illumina HiSeq platform using custom primers. As for how the authors treated the data: MiGEC was used to process raw reads and extract unique molecular identifiers, and MiXCR was used to find CDR3 positions. For each individual, recombination models were inferred using an EM algorithm with the repgenHMM and IGoR tools. Shared clonotypes were analyzed with the tcR package in R, and sharing was normalized by the product of cloneset sizes. To study raw recombination free of thymic and clonal selection effects, out-of-frame nonproductive sequences were analyzed. TCRdb itself trimmed the public reads at Q25 with fastp, ran MiXCR and retained productive beta chains. Rows merge per CDR3 protein into single entries with the most common DNA and genes. For this entry, the V and J calls and clone size follow TCRdb and not the study's own pipeline. The sample has 430,000 or so distinct CDR3 sequences on record, less than 25% of them singletons. The ten most abundant clones make up about 2.7% of the sample.

This clonotype was detected only a few times. Its cognate antigen has yet to be identified. The record has no base qualities; no much larger clone is one base away. The paper as a whole reports these results and caveats: Zero-insertion analyses could be partly confounded by invariant T cells such as MAIT and iNKT, though diverse VJ usage argued against such confounding for most clonotypes. Because the same donors could not be followed over many years, conclusions were based on cross-sectional statistical analysis. In beta out-of-frame sequences, excess twin sharing was weaker, because having fewer shared sequences lowered the signal-to-noise ratio. Out-of-frame TCR alpha sharing in monozygotic twins was systematically underestimated by recombination models, whereas sharing between unrelated individuals was in agreement with the recombination models. Compared with coincidental sharing between unrelated individuals, out-of-frame TCR alpha sequences shared between twins had an excess of sequences with low generation probability. Abundant cord blood beta clonotypes had fewer insertions, young adult naive repertoires showed a similar but weaker trend, and memory repertoires showed no such trend.

Only healthy Caucasian donors were included. The twin cohort comprised three pairs of female monozygotic twins, all aged about 18 to 29 years. CD4+ and CD8+ T cell populations were isolated with positive isolation kits from Invitrogen. These records were also assigned to another study, of T cells expressing NK-cell markers. As noted in the second study: Fewer than ten donors provided sorted CD3+CD56+NKG2C+, CD3+CD56+NKG2C- and CD3+CD56-NKG2C+ T-cell subsets, whose TCR beta-chain repertoires were profiled. Seven of the eight sequenced donors were HCMV-seropositive and one was HCMV-seronegative. In several experiments an anti-gammadeltaTCR antibody was added to restrict sorting to alphabetaTCR-expressing T cells. In a handful of donors, the dominant CD3+CD56+NKG2C+ clonotypes were among the top 10 CD8+ clonotypes and accounted for about 1.0-7.5% of CD8+ T cells. Those dominant clonotypes were again the most abundant among CD3+CD56-NKG2C+ cells in a few donors, at roughly 25-60.1%. It remained unclear whether the expanded NKG2C-expressing T cell clones were specific for HCMV antigens. The eight sequenced donors were randomly selected healthy volunteers, three men and five women. HCMV serostatus was determined by detecting HCMV-specific IgG in serum with a commercial ELISA kit. Reads were demultiplexed and grouped by UMI with MIGEC, and clonotypes were assembled and quantified with MiTCR. To exclude erroneous sequences, only TCR cDNA sequences supported by at least two reads were retained. Downstream repertoire analysis used the tcR package, and clonotypes were matched across fractions by CDR3 nucleotide sequence plus V segment. Antigen specificity was annotated against VDJdb with VDJmatch, allowing one amino acid substitution in CDR3.

The sequence was collected from a woman between 18 and 29 years old in good health. Recombination connected TRBV7-3 to TRBJ1-5, with no confident D gene call. Sequencing input: CD4+ T cells sorted from blood. The DNA reads TGTGCCAGCAGCTCAATGGCGAATCAGCCCCAGCATTTT. Its protein is CASSSMANQPQHF.